The 13 T cell receptor beta chains below all came from one sample that was sequenced in a study of blood T cell repertoires in COVID-19. Generated by immunoSEQ multiplex PCR, the TCRdb table keeps only in-frame clones and is missing some. The top ten clones hold about 12% of a sample with about 68,000 clones, 80% of them seen once. Material: peripheral blood. All receptors derive from a human donor in a cohort sampled during active COVID-19.

This clone is a singleton in its sample. V gene TRBV19 combines with J gene TRBJ2-2; the match to TRBD2 covers 15 bases. The CDR3 spans 17 residues. The germline gives CDR1 LNHDA, CDR2 SQIVND (reference sequence). The J segment lost 8 bases and the V segment lost 6 bases, leaving 10 bases of the junction unmatched. This CDR3 is CASRGLAGGLGPGELFF. DNA of the CDR3: TGTGCCAGTAGGGGACTAGCGGGAGGATTGGGTCCGGGGGAGCTGTTTTTT.

DNA for the CDR3: TGTGCCAGCTCACCCCGGGAGTACACTGAAGCTTTCTTT. It translates to CASSPREYTEAFF. The chain uses TRBV18 and TRBJ1-1; D not certain. CDR1 and CDR2 (germline): KGHSH, LQKENI. There are 13 residues in the CDR3. V was cut by 3 bases and J by 3 bases, with 8 bases left in between. The full variable domain, in which reference TRBV18 and TRBJ1-1 provide the parts outside the CDR3, is NAGVMQNPRHLVRRRGQEARLRCSPMKGHSHVYWYRQLPEEGLKFMVYLQKENIIDESGMPKERFSAEFPKEGPSILRIQQVVRGDSAAYFCASSPREYTEAFFGQGTRLTVV.

This chain joins TRBV7-2 and TRBJ1-4; maybe TRBD1 (5 bases). Trimming stripped 2 bases from V and 4 bases from J, with 14 bases between. The CDR3 contains 16 residues. Germline CDR1 is SGHTA and CDR2 is FQGNSA. CDR3 sequence: CASSLKSTGVNEKLFF. The CDR3 DNA is TGTGCCAGCAGCTTAAAATCTACAGGAGTTAATGAAAAACTGTTTTTT.

This clone was picked up one time. V gene TRBV27 combines with J gene TRBJ2-1, with TRBD2 matching 7 bases. The CDR3 totals 16 residues. V gave up 5 bases and J gave up 4 bases; unmatched junction bases: 11. The germline CDR1 and CDR2 sequences are MNHEY and SMNVEV (reference sequence). CDR3 region: CASSGSDGGTYNEQFF. CDR3 coding DNA: TGTGCCAGCAGTGGATCCGACGGGGGGACTTACAATGAGCAGTTCTTC.

The rearrangement joins TRBV5-3 to TRBJ1-5, with D hard to call. TRBV5-3 is classed as an ORF, of uncertain function. This CDR3 has 15 amino acids. The V gene lost 1 base and the J gene lost 7 bases, with 15 bases spanning the gap. The CDR3 reads CARSLNLNGGQPQHF. DNA of the CDR3: TGTGCCAGAAGCTTGAATCTCAATGGAGGCCAGCCCCAGCATTTT.

The chain combines TRBV7-9 with TRBJ2-1, with TRBD2 matching over 8 bases. The trim removed 2 bases at V and 5 bases at J, leaving 2 bases unmatched. Looked up from germline, CDR1 is SEHNR and CDR2 is FQNEAQ (reference sequence). This CDR3 has 14 amino acids. The CDR3 sequence is CASSLSAGDNEQFF. The CDR3 coding sequence is TGTGCCAGCAGCTTATCAGCGGGAGACAATGAGCAGTTCTTC.

This clone came up once. The chain employs TRBV3-1 (or the pseudogene TRBV3-2) and TRBJ2-7, with D tentatively TRBD1 (6 bases). Germline values: CDR1 LGHDT, CDR2 YNNKEL (reference sequence). Trimming stripped 1 base from V and 2 bases from J, with 6 bases between. The CDR3 spans 13 residues. CDR3 sequence reads: CASSQGTAYEQYV. The CDR3 DNA sequence: TGTGCCAGCAGCCAAGGGACAGCCTACGAGCAGTACGTC.

V usage is TRBV5-1 and J usage is TRBJ2-7; TRBD1 aligns across 7 bases. This CDR3 region has 14 residues. Trimming at V came to 0 bases and at J to 3 bases, leaving 3 bases not matched to a gene. Germline V gene lookup returns CDR1 SGHRS and CDR2 YFSETQ. The CDR3 is CASSLDHRGYEQYF. Written as DNA, the CDR3 is TGCGCCAGCAGCTTGGACCACAGGGGCTACGAGCAGTACTTC.

The V call is TRBV5-6, the J call TRBJ2-7; possible D gene TRBD2, 5 bases. V was trimmed by 0 bases and J by 3 bases, leaving 13 bases between them. Germline V gene lookup returns CDR1 SGHDT and CDR2 YYEEEE. The CDR3 covers 15 residues. DNA of the CDR3: TGTGCCAGCAGCTTGGGCCGGAGAGGGAACTACGAGCAGTACTTC. This codes for CASSLGRRGNYEQYF. The whole variable domain, filled in from reference TRBV5-6 and TRBJ2-7, reads DAGVTQSPTHLIKTRGQQVTLRCSPKSGHDTVSWYQQALGQGPQFIFQYYEEEERQRGNFPDRFSGHQFPNYSSELNVNALLLGDSALYLCASSLGRRGNYEQYFGPGTRLTVT.

J is TRBJ1-2 and V is TRBV18; 8 nucleotides match TRBD1. V dropped 3 bases and J dropped 2; count of bases not matched to a gene: 14. Germline V gives CDR1 KGHSH, CDR2 LQKENI. This CDR3 comprises 18 residues. CDR3 in amino acids: CASSPARTGFLSNYGYTF. The DNA of the CDR3 is TGTGCCAGCTCACCGGCTCGGACAGGGTTTCTGTCCAACTATGGCTACACCTTC.

This sequence joins TRBV7-2 and TRBJ1-1, with D possibly being TRBD1 (6 bases). Germline V gene sequence: CDR1 SGHTA, CDR2 FQGNSA. V dropped 5 bases and J dropped 1 base, with 17 bases sitting between them. There are 16 residues in the CDR3. The CDR3 here is CASSPRNRVSNTEAFF. The DNA for the CDR3 is TGTGCCAGCAGCCCGCGAAACAGGGTCTCGAACACTGAAGCTTTCTTT. Filled out from reference TRBV7-2 and TRBJ1-1, the complete variable domain reads GAGVSQSPSNKVTEKGKDVELRCDPISGHTALYWYRQSLGQGLEFLIYFQGNSAPDKSGLPSDRFSAERTGGSVSTLTIQRTQQEDSAVYLCASSPRNRVSNTEAFFGQGTRLTVV.

This clone is termed medium-sized. The V gene is TRBV7-3, the J gene TRBJ2-4, with TRBD1 identical over 8 bases. The junction had 6 bases not matched to a gene; V was cut back by 5 bases and J by 3 bases. Germline V CDR1 and CDR2: SGHTA, FQGTGA. The length of the CDR3 is 15 residues. The CDR3 region has the DNA TGTGCCAGCAGCGACGGGACAGGCTACAAAAACATTCAGTACTTC. This codes for CASSDGTGYKNIQYF.

The chain recombines TRBV19 with TRBJ1-2; D unclear. The V gene's germline CDR1 is LNHDA and CDR2 SQIVND (reference sequence). Trimming stripped 4 bases from V and 5 bases from J, with 11 bases between. This CDR3 has 13 amino acids. CDR3 loop: CASSSVGGYGYTF. CDR3 DNA sequence: TGTGCCAGTAGTAGTGTCGGCGGGTATGGCTACACCTTC. Full variable domain (remainder filled in from reference TRBV19 and TRBJ1-2): DGGITQSPKYLFRKEGQNVTLSCEQNLNHDAMYWYRQDPGQGLRLIYYSQIVNDFQKGDIAEGYSVSREKKESFPLTVTSAQKNPTAFYLCASSSVGGYGYTFGSGTRLTVV.